This T cell receptor (beta chain) was found in a study of T cell responses to AZD1222 COVID-19 vaccine. Study details: The study pooled second doses at about 4 or about 12 weeks.

CDR1 and CDR2 (germline): SEHNR, FQNEAQ (reference sequence). This CDR3 contains 15 residues. Trimming took off 5 bases at V and 1 base at J, with 14 bases between the two ends. Generated by immunoSEQ multiplex PCR, the TCRdb table keeps only in-frame clones and is missing some. The sample records 150,000 or so clones, about nine tenths being singletons. The sample in question was peripheral blood, obtained on day 0 of AZD1222 vaccination. The clonotype was recovered from an adult in good health. The genes are TRBV7-9 and TRBJ1-1; maybe TRBD1 (5 bases). The CDR3 is CASSIRAAGNTEAFF. In DNA, the CDR3 is TGTGCCAGCAGCATCAGGGCGGCTGGGAACACTGAAGCTTTCTTT.